Listed below are T cell receptor beta chains from one sample, sequenced in a study of blood T cell repertoires in COVID-19. TCRdb keeps only in-frame clones here, not all; method: immunoSEQ multiplex PCR. The sample carries 65,000 to 95,000 clones, roughly 80% recorded once. Sample: peripheral blood. The receptors were sampled from a woman in her forties with active or convalescent COVID-19. The CDR3 runs from the conserved cysteine through the conserved F or W. A D gene is named only where the DNA matches it firmly. Clone size is not always given. Where it is, it says once, few, many or a class for expanded clones.

J gene: TRBJ2-7; clone size: .; D gene: .; V gene: TRBV18; CDR3 DNA: TGTGCCAGCTCACCATCGGCGGTAGCCTACGAGCAGTACTTC; CDR3 protein: CASSPSAVAYEQYF
J gene: TRBJ2-1; clone size: .; D gene: TRBD2; V gene: TRBV4-2; CDR3 DNA: TGTGCCAGCAGCCAAGCCGGGACTAGCGGTTACAATGAGCAGTTCTTC; CDR3 protein: CASSQAGTSGYNEQFF
J gene: TRBJ2-7; clone size: few; D gene: TRBD2; V gene: TRBV14; CDR3 DNA: TGTGCCAGCAGCCAAAGACTAGCGGGAGAGGCCGGACAGTACTTC; CDR3 protein: CASSQRLAGEAGQYF
J gene: TRBJ1-5; clone size: .; D gene: TRBD1; V gene: TRBV18; CDR3 DNA: TGTGCCAGCTCACCGCGACAGGGGGCTGATCAGCCCCAGCATTTT; CDR3 protein: CASSPRQGADQPQHF
J gene: TRBJ2-5; clone size: few; D gene: TRBD2; V gene: TRBV25-1; CDR3 DNA: TGTGCCAGCAGTGAGGCTAGCGGGGGTGAGACCCAGTACTTC; CDR3 protein: CASSEASGGETQYF
J gene: TRBJ2-7; clone size: .; D gene: .; V gene: TRBV4-2; CDR3 DNA: TGTGCCAGCAGCCAAGGGCGGGCTGGCGAGCAGTACTTC; CDR3 protein: CASSQGRAGEQYF
J gene: TRBJ2-3; clone size: once; D gene: TRBD2; V gene: TRBV5-4; CDR3 DNA: TGTGCCAGCAGCTTTCCTACTAGCGTCACAGATACGCAGTATTTT; CDR3 protein: CASSFPTSVTDTQYF
J gene: TRBJ2-7; clone size: .; D gene: .; V gene: TRBV6-5; CDR3 DNA: TGTGCCAGCAGTTACTTCCAGGGTGGGTACGAGCAGTACTTC; CDR3 protein: CASSYFQGGYEQYF
J gene: TRBJ1-6; clone size: .; D gene: TRBD1; V gene: TRBV5-5; CDR3 DNA: TGTGCCAGCAGCCTGGGTCTCTCACAGGGGACTCTTGCACCCCTCCACTTT; CDR3 protein: CASSLGLSQGTLAPLHF
J gene: TRBJ2-7; clone size: .; D gene: TRBD2; V gene: TRBV7-2; CDR3 DNA: TGTGCCAGCAGCTCCCGAGGGAGCGGGGGGCCGTTGTACGAGCAGTACTTC; CDR3 protein: CASSSRGSGGPLYEQYF
J gene: TRBJ2-2; clone size: .; D gene: .; V gene: TRBV24-1; CDR3 DNA: TGTGCCACCAGTGATTTAGGCGGTCCCGGGGAGCTGTTTTTT; CDR3 protein: CATSDLGGPGELFF
J gene: TRBJ2-5; clone size: .; D gene: TRBD2; V gene: TRBV5-4; CDR3 DNA: TGTGCCAGCAGCTTACCGAGCGGGGGGGCTAAAGAGACCCAGTACTTC; CDR3 protein: CASSLPSGGAKETQYF
J gene: TRBJ2-2; clone size: .; D gene: .; V gene: TRBV18; CDR3 DNA: TGTGCCAGCTCCCTAGACAGGACCACCGGGGAGCTGTTTTTT; CDR3 protein: CASSLDRTTGELFF
J gene: TRBJ1-2; clone size: few; D gene: .; V gene: TRBV28; CDR3 DNA: TGTGCCAGCAGTTTAGCCTCAGGGGTGAGAGGCTACACCTTC; CDR3 protein: CASSLASGVRGYTF
J gene: TRBJ1-3; clone size: .; D gene: .; V gene: TRBV7-2; CDR3 DNA: TGTGCCAGCAGCCCCCGCTCTGGAAACACCATATATTTT; CDR3 protein: CASSPRSGNTIYF
J gene: TRBJ2-5; clone size: .; D gene: TRBD2; V gene: TRBV9; CDR3 DNA: TGTGCCAGCAGCCCTGCTAGCGGGGGAATACAAGAGACCCAGTACTTC; CDR3 protein: CASSPASGGIQETQYF
J gene: TRBJ2-5; clone size: .; D gene: TRBD2; V gene: TRBV15; CDR3 DNA: TGTGCCACCTCCGAGCTAGCGGGAGTACAAGAGACCCAGTACTTC; CDR3 protein: CATSELAGVQETQYF
J gene: TRBJ2-5; clone size: .; D gene: .; V gene: TRBV12-3/TRBV12-4; CDR3 DNA: TGTGCCAGCAGTTTACGAGAGACCCAGTACTTC; CDR3 protein: CASSLRETQYF
J gene: TRBJ2-7; clone size: .; D gene: .; V gene: TRBV4-2; CDR3 DNA: TGTGCCAGCAGCCAAGATATGGGAGCGGGCCCTTCCTACGAGCAGTACTTC; CDR3 protein: CASSQDMGAGPSYEQYF
J gene: TRBJ2-7; clone size: .; D gene: .; V gene: TRBV20-1; CDR3 DNA: TGCAGTGCTATGAGGACCTACGAGCAGTACTTC; CDR3 protein: CSAMRTYEQYF
J gene: TRBJ2-2; clone size: .; D gene: TRBD2; V gene: TRBV28; CDR3 DNA: TGTGCCGGCCGTGAAAGCGGGGGGGCGATGGTCGGGGAGCTGTTTTTT; CDR3 protein: CAGRESGGAMVGELFF
J gene: TRBJ2-2; clone size: .; D gene: .; V gene: TRBV4-1; CDR3 DNA: TGCGCCAGCAGCCAAGATCGCCCGGGACACCCGAACACCGGGGAGCTGTTTTTT; CDR3 protein: CASSQDRPGHPNTGELFF
J gene: TRBJ2-5; clone size: .; D gene: TRBD1; V gene: TRBV5-3; CDR3 DNA: TGTGCCAGAAGCCCCACCAGGGACAGGGTTTGGGAGACCCAGTACTTC; CDR3 protein: CARSPTRDRVWETQYF
J gene: TRBJ2-1; clone size: once; D gene: TRBD2; V gene: TRBV28; CDR3 DNA: TGTGCCAGCAGGCGGACTAGCGGGACGTACAATGAGCAGTTCTTC; CDR3 protein: CASRRTSGTYNEQFF
J gene: TRBJ2-7; clone size: .; D gene: .; V gene: TRBV27; CDR3 DNA: TGTGCCAGCAGTAGACTAAACTCCTACGAGCAGTACTTC; CDR3 protein: CASSRLNSYEQYF
J gene: TRBJ2-5; clone size: .; D gene: TRBD1; V gene: TRBV5-1; CDR3 DNA: TGCGCCAGCAGCCCAGAAGGGGGCCCGGAGACCCAGTACTTC; CDR3 protein: CASSPEGGPETQYF
J gene: TRBJ2-2; clone size: .; D gene: TRBD2; V gene: TRBV4-2; CDR3 DNA: TGTGCCAGCAGCCCTCAGACAGCGGGAGAGGTGGAGCTGTTTTTT; CDR3 protein: CASSPQTAGEVELFF
J gene: TRBJ2-6; clone size: .; D gene: .; V gene: TRBV11-2; CDR3 DNA: TGTGCCAGCAAACGACAGTACTCTGGGGCCAACGTCCTGACTTTC; CDR3 protein: CASKRQYSGANVLTF
J gene: TRBJ2-2; clone size: .; D gene: TRBD2; V gene: TRBV5-4; CDR3 DNA: TGTGCCAGCAGCTTACGGACTAGCGGGAGGAGTTTATACACCGGGGAGCTGTTTTTT; CDR3 protein: CASSLRTSGRSLYTGELFF
J gene: TRBJ1-1; clone size: .; D gene: TRBD1; V gene: TRBV5-1; CDR3 DNA: TGCGCCAGCAGCTTGTTAGGGGGCCCAAACACTGAAGCTTTCTTT; CDR3 protein: CASSLLGGPNTEAFF
J gene: TRBJ2-2; clone size: .; D gene: .; V gene: TRBV7-3; CDR3 DNA: TGTGCCAGCAGCCCTAAGAGCTCCGGGGAGCTGTTTTTT; CDR3 protein: CASSPKSSGELFF
J gene: TRBJ1-2; clone size: .; D gene: TRBD1; V gene: TRBV4-2; CDR3 DNA: TGTGCCAGCAGCCATGTTAAAGATGGGACCGGGACAGGGGGAGGCTACACCTTC; CDR3 protein: CASSHVKDGTGTGGGYTF
J gene: TRBJ2-5; clone size: .; D gene: .; V gene: TRBV6-5; CDR3 DNA: TGTGCCAGCAGTTCCCAGGCAGGATCACTAGAGACCCAGTACTTC; CDR3 protein: CASSSQAGSLETQYF
J gene: TRBJ2-3; clone size: .; D gene: TRBD1; V gene: TRBV10-2; CDR3 DNA: TGCGCCAGCAGGCTCTACAGGGGAAGGGGCACAGATACGCAGTATTTT; CDR3 protein: CASRLYRGRGTDTQYF
J gene: TRBJ1-3; clone size: .; D gene: .; V gene: TRBV6-2/TRBV6-3; CDR3 DNA: TGTGCCAGCAGTTACCCGGGGGTTATCTCTGGAAACACCATATATTTT; CDR3 protein: CASSYPGVISGNTIYF
J gene: TRBJ1-6; clone size: .; D gene: .; V gene: TRBV9; CDR3 DNA: TGTGCCAGCAGCGCGACAGTCCAGATTAATTCACCCCTCCACTTT; CDR3 protein: CASSATVQINSPLHF
J gene: TRBJ1-5; clone size: once; D gene: .; V gene: TRBV5-5; CDR3 DNA: TGTGCCAGCAGCTTGCGGGGTATCAATCAGCCCCAGCATTTT; CDR3 protein: CASSLRGINQPQHF
J gene: TRBJ1-4; clone size: .; D gene: TRBD1; V gene: TRBV29-1; CDR3 DNA: TGCAGCGTTGCCACAGGGGGTGGTAATGAAAAACTGTTTTTT; CDR3 protein: CSVATGGGNEKLFF
J gene: TRBJ2-7; clone size: .; D gene: .; V gene: TRBV7-8; CDR3 DNA: TGTGCCAGCAGCCCACCCGGCTCCTACGAGCAGTACTTC; CDR3 protein: CASSPPGSYEQYF
J gene: TRBJ1-2; clone size: .; D gene: TRBD1; V gene: TRBV28; CDR3 DNA: TGTGCCAGCAGTCCGGGGGGACAGGGCATCATAAACTATGGCTACACCTTC; CDR3 protein: CASSPGGQGIINYGYTF